This record looks at one TCR beta chain sequence and its context. The method was immunoSEQ multiplex PCR; TCRdb's version includes in-frame clones alone and lacks a portion of them. This table has 50,000 or so clones, approximately 86% appearing once. The time point here: cycle 4 day 1 (C4D1), after five to seven weeks of nivolumab. Brentuximab vedotin exposure varied among the patients, all of whom had relapsed after autologous stem cell transplantation. The data are from a study of PD-1 blockade in classical Hodgkin lymphoma. V shed 0 bases and J 7 bases; nucleotides not matched to a gene: 8. The germline V gene has CDR1 SGHDT and CDR2 YYEEEE. The CDR3 spans 15 residues.

This specimen was peripheral blood mononuclear cells (PBMCs), taken before the fourth cycle of nivolumab. This receptor was taken from a human donor with classical Hodgkin lymphoma. The genes are TRBV5-6 and TRBJ1-1; 8 bases agree with TRBD1. This CDR3 is CASSLDRTGTVEAFF. CDR3 nucleotides: TGTGCCAGCAGCTTGGATAGGACAGGGACCGTTGAAGCTTTCTTT.